Here is one TCR beta chain with its context. Its binding antigen is unknown. Nothing much larger sits one base from this clone, and base qualities are not available. TCR cDNA was synthesized by 5'RACE template switching, through which a universal primer site and unique molecular identifiers were introduced. Priming for cDNA synthesis came from both the TCR alpha and TCR beta constant segments. Libraries were amplified in two PCR steps, with sample barcodes and sequencing adapters added in the second step. Sequencing of libraries was performed on Illumina HiSeq 2500 (2x100 bp) or NovaSeq (2x150 bp). The authors processed their data as follows. Reads were demultiplexed and collapsed into UMI consensus sequences with MIGEC, and V(D)J alignment was performed with MiXCR. Using edgeR on replicate PBMC samples, clonotypes were called vaccine-responding if FDR was below 0.01 and the log2 fold change was above 5 up to day 15. Each bulk clonotype was labeled CD4 or CD8 based on which sequenced repertoire, CD4 or CD8, contained the clonotype at higher abundance. TCRdb itself trimmed the public reads at Q25 with fastp, ran MiXCR and retained productive beta chains. Rows matching on CDR3 protein sequence are summarized as one entry with the most common DNA and genes. None of the V and J calls come from the authors' own analysis; TCRdb made them. For this sample the table gives about 400,000 distinct CDR3 sequences, of which 6.2% were detected only once. 14% to 15% of the sample is held by the ten biggest clonotypes.

Sample treatment or condition, as interpreted from the label and publication: live attenuated yellow fever vaccine strain. At each blood-draw timepoint, two biological replicates of bulk PBMCs were collected. PBMCs were isolated from peripheral blood using a standard Ficoll-Paque protocol. TriZol was used to extract RNA from bulk PBMCs, CD4 and CD8 fractions, and dextramer-positive and dextramer-negative fractions. These data come from a study of T cells after yellow fever vaccination (dated by TCRdb to between 2018 and 2021). For the wider study: Libraries from fractions with low cell numbers were prepared with the SMART-Seq v4 Ultra Low Input RNA kit. Two healthy male donors, one aged 18 to 30 and one aged 30 to 40 years, were included in the cohort. Bulk PBMC replicates and cell subsets were isolated from blood drawn at multiple timepoints before and after both primary and secondary immunization. To follow T-cell clones before and after primary and booster YFV17D yellow fever vaccination, bulk TCR alpha and beta repertoires were sequenced over time. What the work shows at the level of the full study, not this receptor alone: A small fraction of clonotypes appeared in both the CD4 and CD8 compartments, likely as a result of convergent recombination. Only two donors were included in the study, so the extent to which the findings can be generalized is limited. After the booster, most of the clones that had expanded following primary vaccination were detected again (96% of CD4 and around 88% of CD8), which suggests that memory was broadly maintained. Compared with the primary T-cell response, the secondary T-cell response was faster but weaker, reaching its peak on day 5 rather than on day 15. FACS-sorted repertoires could contain abundant contaminating clonotypes from the bulk population, so computational filtering was required.

Source: PBMCs, taken 5 days after the yellow fever booster vaccination. The receptor was isolated from a man aged 25-45 years who received the YFV17D yellow fever vaccine.

This receptor carries the CDR3 CAISVSPPGLAGLSRSYEQYF. The DNA is as follows: TGTGCCATCAGTGTCTCTCCACCGGGACTAGCGGGACTTTCCCGCTCCTACGAGCAGTACTTC. The rearrangement combines TRBV10-3 with TRBJ2-7; 13 nucleotides in the junction match TRBD2. The germline V gene gives CDR1 as ENHRY and CDR2 as SYGVKD. The junction shows trimming of 4 bases on V and 0 bases on J, and the gene matches do not reach 18 bases of it. From its cysteine to its phenylalanine, the CDR3 spans 21 amino acids. Just CDR3 DNA is preserved here, 63 bases in frame from base 1.